What follows are 24 T cell receptor beta chains derived from one specimen sequenced in a study of shared clonotypes between healthy human individuals. Generated by immunoSEQ multiplex PCR, the TCRdb table keeps only in-frame clones and is missing some. The sample gives 2 million to 2.5 million clones, around 93% of which show up once; 0.37% is in the top ten. Material for sequencing was naive CD4+ T cells from PBMCs. Specified subset: CD45RA+ positively selected. These receptors came from a man aged 18 to 29 in good health. Some clones in this sample may be carry-over from other donors' samples.

The V gene is TRBV27, the J gene TRBJ1-2; D is possibly TRBD1 (5 bases). The V end was cut by 5 bases, the J end by 5 bases, with 15 bases between. The CDR3 has 14 residues. Germline loops: CDR1 MNHEY, CDR2 SMNVEV (reference sequence). CDR3 in amino acids: CASSPRRGIYGYTF. The DNA for the CDR3 is TGTGCCAGCAGTCCCCGGCGGGGGATATATGGCTACACCTTC.

Worth noting for this clone: The same CDR3 also results from other DNA sequences found in this sample. The V call is TRBV18, the J call TRBJ2-2; tentatively, D is TRBD1 or TRBD2 (5 bases each). V shed 3 bases and J shed 0 bases, with 8 bases lying between them. The CDR3 length is 15 residues. Germline loops: CDR1 KGHSH, CDR2 LQKENI. The CDR3 sequence is CASSPRDPNTGELFF. The DNA of the CDR3 is TGTGCCAGCTCACCTCGGGACCCGAACACCGGGGAGCTGTTTTTT.

The V gene is TRBV6-1, the J gene TRBJ2-1; D remains ambiguous. The V end lost 2 bases, the J end lost 9 bases, and 26 bases lay between the germline ends. Germline V gene sequence: CDR1 MNHNS, CDR2 SASEGT. CDR3 length: 18 amino acids. The CDR3 coding sequence is TGTGCCAGCAGTGAAATCTTCGTAGGCGGCGGCTGGGGAACTGAGCAGTTCTTC. This codes for CASSEIFVGGGWGTEQFF.

This chain connects TRBV21-1 to TRBJ2-6. TRBV21-1 constitutes a pseudogene. The CDR3 extends over 16 amino acids. The CDR3 DNA reads TGTGCCAGCAGCAAATGGGTAGTCTCCGGGGCCAACGTCCTGACTTTC. Encoded protein: CASSKWVVSGANVLTF.

V usage is TRBV29-1 and J usage is TRBJ1-2; D not resolved. Per germline, CDR1 SQVTM and CDR2 ANQGSEA. The CDR3 sequence is 12 residues long. V gave up 4 bases and J gave up 2 bases, with 8 bases separating them. DNA of the CDR3: TGCAGCGTTGTGTCGAACAACTATGGCTACACCTTC. This sequence encodes CSVVSNNYGYTF.

The rearrangement joins TRBV28 to TRBJ2-7, with D possibly matching TRBD2 (6 bases). CDR1 and CDR2 (germline): MDHEN, SYDVKM. The V end lost 1 base, the J end lost 2 bases, and 12 bases lay between the germline ends. The CDR3 is 15 amino acids. The CDR3 nucleotides read TGTGCCAGCAGTTTATATCAGCGGGCGCCCTACGAGCAGTACTTC. Protein: CASSLYQRAPYEQYF.

The genes are TRBV6-1 and TRBJ2-7; 7 positions match TRBD2. CDR3 length: 13 residues. Germline values: CDR1 MNHNS, CDR2 SASEGT. The ends lost 8 bases at V and 6 bases at J; junction bases unmatched: 10. CDR3 coding DNA: TGTGCCAGCTCCCTGCGGGAGTCGGGCGAGCAGTACTTC. It codes for CASSLRESGEQYF.

The chain links TRBV28 to TRBJ2-2; a weak D match, TRBD2 (5 bases). Trimming took off 4 bases at V and 6 bases at J, with 18 bases between the two ends. The CDR3 covers 16 residues. Per the germline V gene, CDR1 is MDHEN and CDR2 is SYDVKM. CDR3 sequence: CASSSHPGGGPGELFF. The CDR3 DNA sequence: TGTGCCAGCAGTTCCCATCCGGGCGGCGGGCCCGGGGAGCTGTTTTTT.

This clone was observed a single time. The rearrangement links TRBV18 to TRBJ1-4, with TRBD1 identical over 7 bases. This CDR3 is built from 16 residues. V was clipped by 5 bases and J by 0 bases; unmatched bases: 6. CDR1 KGHSH and CDR2 LQKENI come from the germline V gene. CDR3 DNA sequence: TGTGCCAGCTCAGCTAGACAGGGAGCAACTAATGAAAAACTGTTTTTT. Translating gives CASSARQGATNEKLFF.

V and J are TRBV5-6 and TRBJ2-7; 8 positions match TRBD1. The junction had 9 bases not matched to a gene; V was cut back by 2 bases and J by 2 bases. Germline V lookup: CDR1 SGHDT, CDR2 YYEEEE. The CDR3 extends over 16 amino acids. CDR3 nucleotide sequence: TGTGCCAGCAGCTTAGCAGTTGGACAGGGCACCTACGAGCAGTACTTC. Protein product: CASSLAVGQGTYEQYF.

About this clone: The same CDR3 also results from other DNA sequences found in this sample. V gene TRBV11-2 combines with J gene TRBJ2-7; TRBD2 aligns across 13 bases. In germline, CDR1 is SGHAT, CDR2 FQNNGV. This CDR3 region has 15 residues. J lost 2 bases, V lost 6 bases, and 4 bases had no gene match. CDR3 protein: CASSPTSGRAYEQYF. The CDR3 DNA follows: TGTGCCAGCAGTCCAACTAGCGGGAGGGCCTACGAGCAGTACTTC.

The chain employs TRBV28 and TRBJ1-1; D gene unclear. The germline V gene encodes CDR1 MDHEN and CDR2 SYDVKM. The CDR3 length is 14 residues. The V gene lost 3 bases and the J gene lost 1 base, with 9 bases spanning the gap. The chain's CDR3 is CASSFLRQNTEAFF. CDR3 nucleotides: TGTGCCAGCAGTTTCCTCCGGCAGAACACTGAAGCTTTCTTT.

CDR3 nucleotide sequence: TGTGCCAGCAGCCAAGATGACAGGGGGGCTTTCTTT. It encodes CASSQDDRGAFF. The chain couples TRBV14 to TRBJ1-1, with 9 bases fitting TRBD1. The CDR3 is made up of 12 amino acids. Germline V lookup: CDR1 SGHDN, CDR2 FVKESK. V shed 0 bases, J shed 11 bases, and the junction held 1 base outside the gene matches.

In nucleotides, the CDR3 is TGTGCCAGCAGCTTAGGTGGGGGAAGGGGGTCCTACGAGCAGTACTTC. This gives the protein CASSLGGGRGSYEQYF. V is TRBV7-2 and J is TRBJ2-7; possible D gene TRBD1, 6 bases. Per germline, CDR1 SGHTA and CDR2 FQGNSA. The ends were cut back, 1 base at V and 1 base at J, with 14 bases in the middle. The CDR3 has 16 amino acids.

The rearrangement joins TRBV5-1 to TRBJ1-3, with TRBD1 as a possible D gene (5 bases). V was cut by 4 bases and J by 2 bases, with 16 bases left in between. The CDR3 covers 16 residues. Germline CDR1 and CDR2: SGHRS and YFSETQ. The CDR3 nucleotides are TGCGCCAGCAGCCCTAGGGGAGGGACCCCTGGAAACACCATATATTTT. This encodes CASSPRGGTPGNTIYF. The variable domain in full, with the rest retrieved from reference TRBV5-1 and TRBJ1-3, is KAGVTQTPRYLIKTRGQQVTLSCSPISGHRSVSWYQQTPGQGLQFLFEYFSETQRNKGNFPGRFSGRQFSNSRSEMNVSTLELGDSALYLCASSPRGGTPGNTIYFGEGSWLTVV.

The V and J genes are TRBV12-5 and TRBJ2-3, with D possibly matching TRBD1 (6 bases). This CDR3 contains 13 residues. Germline CDR1 reads LGHNT; CDR2 reads FRNRAP. V was shortened by 9 bases and J by 1 base, with 11 bases between the two germline ends. In DNA, the CDR3 is TGTGCTAGCCTCAGGGGAGGCACAGATACGCAGTATTTT. It yields the protein CASLRGGTDTQYF. Together with reference TRBV12-5 and TRBJ2-3, the CDR3 gives the full variable domain: DARVTQTPRHKVTEMGQEVTMRCQPILGHNTVFWYRQTMMQGLELLAYFRNRAPLDDSGMPKDRFSAEMPDATLATLKIQPSEPRDSAVYFCASLRGGTDTQYFGPGTRLTVL.

J is TRBJ2-7 and V is TRBV5-4; possibly TRBD2 for D (5 bases). Germline V gene lookup returns CDR1 SGHNT and CDR2 YYREEE (reference sequence). Trimming left V 3 bases short and J 6 bases short, with 16 bases between. The CDR3 is 14 amino acids. For the CDR3, the DNA is TGTGCCAGCAGCTCGAGAGGAGGTTTCGGCGAGCAGTACTTC. Amino acid sequence: CASSSRGGFGEQYF. The full variable domain, rest sourced from reference TRBV5-4 and TRBJ2-7, is ETGVTQSPTHLIKTRGQQVTLRCSSQSGHNTVSWYQQALGQGPQFIFQYYREEENGRGNFPPRFSGLQFPNYSSELNVNALELDDSALYLCASSSRGGFGEQYFGPGTRLTVT.

The V gene is TRBV6-1, the J gene TRBJ1-4, with unresolved D. CDR3 length: 13 amino acids. Germline CDR1 and CDR2: MNHNS and SASEGT. V lost 9 bases, J lost 4 bases, and 12 bases lay in between. The chain's CDR3 is CASASSYNEKLFF. The CDR3 nucleotides read TGTGCCAGTGCGTCCAGCTATAATGAAAAACTGTTTTTT.

A remark on this clone: The same CDR3 also results from other DNA sequences found in this sample. The J gene is TRBJ1-1, the V gene TRBV28, with D unresolved. The CDR3 is 11 residues long. Germline V gives CDR1 MDHEN, CDR2 SYDVKM. The V end lost 3 bases, the J end lost 5 bases, and 4 bases lay between the germline ends. CDR3 nucleotides: TGTGCCAGCAGTTTGCGGACTGAAGCTTTCTTT. It is translated as CASSLRTEAFF.

The V and J genes are TRBV2 and TRBJ2-1; possibly TRBD2 for D (5 bases). Germline CDR1 and CDR2: SNHLY and FYNNEI. CDR3 size: 13 residues. Trimming took off 6 bases at V and 1 base at J, with 7 bases between the two ends. The CDR3 bases are TGTGCCAGCAGCGGGGAATCCTACAATGAGCAGTTCTTC. It codes for CASSGESYNEQFF. Supplemented by reference TRBV2 and TRBJ2-1, the full variable domain reads EPEVTQTPSHQVTQMGQEVILRCVPISNHLYFYWYRQILGQKVEFLVSFYNNEISEKSEIFDDQFSVERPDGSNFTLKIRSTKLEDSAMYFCASSGESYNEQFFGPGTRLTVL.

The V call is TRBV5-8, the J call TRBJ1-2; TRBD1 might be the D (5 bases). Trimming cost V 1 base and J 5 bases, with 9 bases left between them. This CDR3 spans 13 amino acids. The germline CDR1 and CDR2 sequences are SGHTS and YDEGEE. The CDR3 DNA follows: TGTGCCAGCAGCTTGTCGGGGGAATATGGCTACACCTTC. Translated: CASSLSGEYGYTF. Complete variable domain (other parts from reference TRBV5-8 and TRBJ1-2): EAGVTQSPTHLIKTRGQQATLRCSPISGHTSVYWYQQALGLGLQFLLWYDEGEERNRGNFPPRFSGRQFPNYSSELNVNALELEDSALYLCASSLSGEYGYTFGSGTRLTVV.

On this clone itself: Other DNA sequences in the same sample also yield this CDR3. J is TRBJ2-3 and V is TRBV2; D ambiguous. V was clipped by 6 bases and J by 2 bases, with 6 bases between them. The CDR3 has 12 residues. Germline-derived CDR1 and CDR2 are SNHLY and FYNNEI. In DNA, the CDR3 is TGTGCCAGCAGCCCCTCCACAGATACGCAGTATTTT. Protein: CASSPSTDTQYF.

The chain is built from TRBV10-3 and TRBJ2-3, with TRBD2 matching over 11 bases. The CDR3 is made up of 16 amino acids. Germline V CDR1 and CDR2: ENHRY, SYGVKD. After removal of 3 bases from V and 0 bases from J, the junction contained 2 bases not matched to a gene. The chain's CDR3 is CAISDRLAGSTDTQYF. CDR3 DNA sequence: TGTGCCATCAGTGATCGACTAGCGGGAAGCACAGATACGCAGTATTTT.

This clone was observed once. V usage is TRBV28 and J usage is TRBJ1-4; 7 bases are shared with TRBD1. This CDR3 is built from 14 residues. Per the germline V gene, CDR1 is MDHEN and CDR2 is SYDVKM. Losses at the gene ends were 5 bases for V and 5 bases for J; bases not matched to a gene: 5. The CDR3 nucleotides are TGTGCCAGCAGTCAGACAGGGCGGAATGAAAAACTGTTTTTT. Protein: CASSQTGRNEKLFF.